Listed below are T cell receptor beta chains from one sample, sequenced in a study of blood T cell repertoires in COVID-19. Only in-frame clones appear in the TCRdb table, and some are missing; sequencing was by immunoSEQ multiplex PCR. The sample lists about 250,000 clones, roughly 80% occurring once. What was sequenced was PBMCs or T cells enriched from blood (not recorded which). These receptors were taken from a man aged 35 to 55 who had been exposed to COVID-19. Each CDR3 is given with its conserved first and last residue. D genes are given only for firm matches. The listing skips clone size in some rows; elsewhere it reads once, few, many or a size class.

clone_size,v_call,d_call,j_call,cdr3_length,cdr3_aa,cdr3_nt
-,TRBV7-2,TRBD1,TRBJ2-1,13,CASSLIQGNEQFF,TGTGCCAGCAGTCTCATACAGGGGAATGAGCAGTTCTTC
-,TRBV7-9,TRBD1,TRBJ1-5,15,CASSLTGGFGQPQHF,TGTGCCAGCAGCCTCACAGGGGGTTTCGGGCAGCCCCAGCATTTT
-,TRBV19,-,TRBJ1-4,17,CASIQRLPAGTNEKLFF,TGTGCCAGTATCCAGAGGCTTCCCGCCGGCACTAATGAAAAACTGTTTTTT
-,TRBV6-2/TRBV6-3,-,TRBJ2-3,16,CASSSPARTSTDTQYF,TGTGCCAGCAGTTCCCCAGCGCGGACTAGCACAGATACGCAGTATTTT
-,TRBV10-3,-,TRBJ1-4,14,CAISGRGSDEKLFF,TGTGCCATCAGTGGGAGAGGCTCTGATGAAAAACTGTTTTTT
-,TRBV9,-,TRBJ2-1,16,CASSVGQQRSYNEQFF,TGTGCCAGCAGCGTAGGCCAACAACGCTCCTACAATGAGCAGTTCTTC
-,TRBV2,TRBD1,TRBJ2-1,14,CASTDRARNNEQFF,TGTGCCAGCACTGACAGGGCCAGGAACAATGAGCAGTTCTTC
-,TRBV28,-,TRBJ2-7,16,CASSAINRGSSYEQYF,TGTGCCAGCAGTGCCATCAACCGGGGGAGCTCCTACGAGCAGTACTTC
-,TRBV18,-,TRBJ1-5,15,CASSMGGVSNQPQHF,TGTGCCAGCTCTATGGGGGGTGTAAGCAATCAGCCCCAGCATTTT
-,TRBV18,-,TRBJ2-5,16,CASSPRITATEETQYF,TGTGCCAGCTCACCAAGGATAACAGCGACAGAAGAGACCCAGTACTTC
-,TRBV29-1,-,TRBJ1-2,14,CSVSPTGYIYGYTF,TGCAGCGTTTCCCCTACAGGTTACATCTATGGCTACACCTTC
-,TRBV10-3,TRBD1,TRBJ2-7,14,CAIRSGQGSEEQYF,TGTGCCATCAGGTCGGGACAGGGGTCTGAGGAGCAGTACTTC
once,TRBV28,TRBD1,TRBJ1-1,13,CASVGQGNTEAFF,TGTGCCAGCGTTGGACAGGGGAACACTGAAGCTTTCTTT
-,TRBV2,-,TRBJ1-5,12,CASSDNGGAQHF,TGTGCCAGCAGTGATAACGGGGGGGCCCAGCATTTT
-,TRBV7-8,TRBD1,TRBJ2-7,16,CASSLLGGLSSYEQYF,TGTGCCAGCAGCTTATTAGGGGGCCTAAGCTCCTACGAGCAGTACTTC
few,TRBV20-1,-,TRBJ1-2,11,CSAGSNYGYTF,TGCTCCGCGGGGTCTAACTATGGCTACACCTTC
-,TRBV5-1,TRBD2,TRBJ2-7,14,CASSLPSGTYEQYF,TGCGCCAGCAGCTTGCCTAGCGGTACCTACGAGCAGTACTTC
-,TRBV29-1,-,TRBJ2-6,15,CSVGTGSTGANVLTF,TGCAGCGTTGGAACAGGAAGTACTGGGGCCAACGTCCTGACTTTC